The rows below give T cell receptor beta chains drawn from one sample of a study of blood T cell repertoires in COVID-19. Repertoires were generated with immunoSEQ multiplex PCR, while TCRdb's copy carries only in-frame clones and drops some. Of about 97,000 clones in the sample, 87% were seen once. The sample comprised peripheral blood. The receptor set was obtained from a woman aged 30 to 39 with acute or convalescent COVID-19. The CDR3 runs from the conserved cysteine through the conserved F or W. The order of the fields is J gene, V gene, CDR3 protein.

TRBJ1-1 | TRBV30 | CAFSPGLLGSEAFF
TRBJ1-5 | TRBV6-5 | CASSRGLRDQPQHF
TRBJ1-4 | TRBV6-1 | CASSERTGSGAVGEKLFF
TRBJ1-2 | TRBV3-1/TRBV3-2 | CASTSGLGYGYTF
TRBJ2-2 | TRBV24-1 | CATSSPHKDDSEKAGELFF
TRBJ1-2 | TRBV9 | CASSVDGQPLLYGYTF
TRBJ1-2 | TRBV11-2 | CASSFATGEIYGYTF
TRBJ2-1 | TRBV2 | CASGAGVFNEQFF
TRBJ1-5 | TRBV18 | CASSPLGDGLGPQHF
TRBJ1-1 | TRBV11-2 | CASSLGVLATEAFF
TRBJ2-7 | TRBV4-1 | CASSQGPLTGLAPYEQYF
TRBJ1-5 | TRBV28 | CASSLVAGYGKPQHF
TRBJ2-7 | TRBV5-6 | CASSLWRTGFYEQYF
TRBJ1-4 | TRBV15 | CATSRDTYEKLFF
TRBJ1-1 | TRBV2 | CASSSTGLWTEAFF
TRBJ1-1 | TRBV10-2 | CASSEVGLNTEAFF
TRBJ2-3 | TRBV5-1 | CASSPGVGPSTDTQYF
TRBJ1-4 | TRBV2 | CASSENPRAGEKLFF
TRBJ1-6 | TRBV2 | CASSEARYNSPLHF
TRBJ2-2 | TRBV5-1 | CASSPRLAASNTGELFF
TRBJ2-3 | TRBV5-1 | CASSLENHITDTQYF
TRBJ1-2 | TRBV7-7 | CASSQKGMTGVKSNYGYTF
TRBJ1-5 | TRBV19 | CASAGGAGNQPQHF
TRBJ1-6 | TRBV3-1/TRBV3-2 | CASSQNGGWNSPLHF
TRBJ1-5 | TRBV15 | CATSREDRGNQPQHF
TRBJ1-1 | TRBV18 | CASSQGAGSTEAFF
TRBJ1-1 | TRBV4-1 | CASSQARGGFSEAFF
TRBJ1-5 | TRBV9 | CASSAYRGLSYSNQPQHF
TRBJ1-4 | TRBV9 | CASSVAQGDRYEKLFF
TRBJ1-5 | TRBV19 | CASIGRQVNSNQPQHF
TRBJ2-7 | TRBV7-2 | CASSRTSGTYEQYF
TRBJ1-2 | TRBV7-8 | CASSLGGETGLGNTF
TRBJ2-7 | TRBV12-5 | CASTGVTNEQYF